Shown below are 22 T cell receptor beta chains from a single sample sequenced in a study of T cell repertoires in cytomegalovirus infection. TCRdb reprocessed the reads with MiXCR, giving one entry per CDR3 protein. The table has approximately 500,000 distinct CDR3 sequences, 15% to 20% seen once. Sequenced material: CD8+ T cells from PBMCs. The source of these receptors is a human donor in good health (CMV status not recorded). Some clones in this sample may be carry-over from other donors' samples.

This clonotype was recorded many times. V gene TRBV7-3 combines with J gene TRBJ2-1; 10 bases fit TRBD1. CDR1 is SGHTA, CDR2 FQGTGA, per germline. There are 15 residues in the CDR3. With V trimmed by 3 bases and J by 3 bases, 2 bases remained unmatched. The CDR3 reads CASSFRDRGYNEQFF. For the CDR3, the DNA is TGTGCCAGCAGCTTCCGGGACAGGGGCTACAATGAGCAGTTCTTC.

A note on this clonotype: An end of the junction does not agree with germline; a read error may underlie this. The chain is built from TRBV4-1 and TRBJ1-6; D is ambiguous. Germline V gene sequence: CDR1 MGHRA, CDR2 YSYEKL. CDR3 length: 15 amino acids. In DNA, the CDR3 is TGCGCCAGCAGCCAAGAGCCTGGCCTTAATTCACGCCTCCACTTT. Amino acids: CASSQEPGLNSRLHF.

The sample holds many counts of this clonotype. The chain is built from TRBV7-6 and TRBJ1-4; 7 bases are shared with TRBD1. The germline V gene has CDR1 SGHVS and CDR2 FNYEAQ. This CDR3 comprises 13 residues. The ends lost 5 bases at V and 8 bases at J; junction bases unmatched: 5. The CDR3 is CASSPGGGEKLFF. The CDR3 DNA reads TGTGCCAGCAGCCCAGGGGGTGGGGAAAAACTGTTTTTT. The full variable domain, its missing parts supplied by reference TRBV7-6 and TRBJ1-4, is GAGVSQSPRYKVTKRGQDVALRCDPISGHVSLYWYRQALGQGPEFLTYFNYEAQQDKSGLPNDRFSAERPEGSISTLTIQRTEQRDSAMYRCASSPGGGEKLFFGSGTQLSVL.

This clonotype was recorded many times. This rearrangement joins TRBV4-2 to TRBJ1-6; 7 nucleotides match TRBD1. This CDR3 spans 16 amino acids. V lost 5 bases, J lost 1 base, and 5 bases stayed unmatched. Germline CDR1 is LGHNA and CDR2 is YNFKEQ. The CDR3 sequence: CASSGRTGSYNSPLHF. The CDR3, as DNA: TGTGCCAGCAGCGGTCGGACAGGTTCCTATAATTCACCCCTCCACTTT.

The V and J genes are TRBV5-5 and TRBJ2-3; maybe TRBD1 (6 bases). Looked up from germline, CDR1 is SGHKS and CDR2 is YYEKEE (reference sequence). Trimming took off 4 bases at V and 0 bases at J, with 15 bases between the two ends. The CDR3 has 16 amino acids. CDR3 amino acids: CASSDRTPSSTDTQYF. Here the CDR3 DNA reads TGTGCCAGCAGCGACAGGACACCCTCTAGCACAGATACGCAGTATTTT.

This clonotype has just a few counts. This rearrangement joins TRBV7-6 to TRBJ2-7; TRBD1 aligns across 10 bases. The length of the CDR3 is 13 residues. With 6 bases clipped from V and 4 bases from J, the junction kept 3 bases outside the gene matches. Germline CDR1 and CDR2: SGHVS and FNYEAQ. CDR3 nucleotide sequence: TGTGCCAGCAGGGGACAGGGGAGGTACGAGCAGTACTTC. It codes for CASRGQGRYEQYF.

The genes are TRBV7-2 and TRBJ1-6, with no clear D. The CDR3 spans 15 residues. Deletions cut 9 bases from V and 9 bases from J, with 21 bases between. From germline, CDR1 is SGHTA and CDR2 FQGNSA. This CDR3 is CARSTLRVLSSPLHF. CDR3 coding DNA: TGTGCCAGAAGCACCCTAAGGGTCCTGTCTTCACCCCTCCACTTT.

This clonotype was counted a few times. The chain couples TRBV27 to TRBJ2-7, with D possibly being TRBD2 (6 bases). This CDR3 is 15 amino acids long. Per the germline V gene, CDR1 is MNHEY and CDR2 is SMNVEV (reference sequence). The V and J ends lost 4 bases and 2 bases respectively, with 15 bases between them. The CDR3 DNA reads TGTGCCAGCAGTTCTACCTCGGGAGCCACCTACGAGCAGTACTTC. Translation: CASSSTSGATYEQYF.

This clonotype was seen repeatedly, ten times or more. The CDR3 DNA reads TGTGCCAGCAGTGGGGCCTGGGGGAATGATTACAATGAGCAGTTCTTC. This encodes CASSGAWGNDYNEQFF. The chain is built from TRBV27 and TRBJ2-1, with D perhaps given as TRBD1 or TRBD2 (5 bases each). The V end lost 5 bases, the J end lost 4 bases, and 18 bases lay between the germline ends. The CDR3 consists of 16 residues. The V gene's germline CDR1 is MNHEY and CDR2 SMNVEV (reference sequence).

This clonotype turned up a few times. The CDR3 reads CASSDSLNQPQHF. Written as DNA, the CDR3 is TGTGCCAGCAGTGACAGCCTCAATCAGCCCCAGCATTTT. The rearrangement links TRBV27 to TRBJ1-5, with D maybe TRBD1 (5 bases). The germline V and J ends were trimmed by 5 bases and 3 bases, with 8 bases remaining between them. The CDR3 loop spans 13 amino acids. Germline CDR1 is MNHEY and CDR2 is SMNVEV (reference sequence).

The sample holds many counts of this clonotype. The V gene is TRBV28, the J gene TRBJ1-1; D not resolved. The length of the CDR3 is 15 residues. The germline CDR1 and CDR2 sequences are MDHEN and SYDVKM. The V and J ends lost 3 bases and 0 bases respectively, with 11 bases between them. The CDR3 nucleotides are TGTGCCAGCAGTTTCGGCGTCGTCATGAACACTGAAGCTTTCTTT. Amino acids: CASSFGVVMNTEAFF. Full variable domain (remainder filled in from reference TRBV28 and TRBJ1-1): DVKVTQSSRYLVKRTGEKVFLECVQDMDHENMFWYRQDPGLGLRLIYFSYDVKMKEKGDIPEGYSVSREKKERFSLILESASTNQTSMYLCASSFGVVMNTEAFFGQGTRLTVV.

The V gene is TRBV5-6, the J gene TRBJ2-7, with D perhaps TRBD1 (6 bases). Trimming stripped 2 bases from V and 3 bases from J, with 15 bases between. The CDR3 sequence is 15 residues long. CDR1 SGHDT and CDR2 YYEEEE come from the germline V gene. The DNA for the CDR3 is TGTGCCAGCAGCTTTGGTGGGGGCGCTTACTACGAGCAGTACTTC. Protein product: CASSFGGGAYYEQYF.

This rearrangement joins TRBV27 to TRBJ1-6; D remains unclear. The CDR3 length is 15 residues. Germline V lookup: CDR1 MNHEY, CDR2 SMNVEV (reference sequence). V was cut by 6 bases and J by 0 bases, with 9 bases left in between. The CDR3 sequence is CASRSSSSYNSPLHF. In nucleotides, the CDR3 is TGTGCCAGCAGGAGCTCCAGCTCCTATAATTCACCCCTCCACTTT.

In this sample, this clonotype turned up a few times. J is TRBJ1-1 and V is TRBV9; weak D call: TRBD1 (6 bases). The CDR3 length is 14 residues. The germline V gene has CDR1 SGDLS and CDR2 YYNGEE. V lost 3 bases to trimming and J lost 4 bases, with 13 bases between them. The CDR3 region has the DNA TGTGCCAGCAGCGGGGGGGGGCCGGGCACTGAAGCTTTCTTT. Encoded protein: CASSGGGPGTEAFF.

J is TRBJ1-2 and V is TRBV13; D is perhaps TRBD1 (6 bases). V was pared by 5 bases and J by 4 bases, with 14 bases between. From germline, CDR1 is PRHDT and CDR2 FYEKMQ (reference sequence). This CDR3 contains 14 residues. The chain's CDR3 is CASSPGTSLYGYTF. The DNA for the CDR3 is TGTGCCAGCAGCCCCGGGACAAGCCTCTATGGCTACACCTTC.

In its sample, this clonotype was seen many times. V gene TRBV12-3 or TRBV12-4 combines with J gene TRBJ2-1; TRBD2 agrees at 10 bases. Trimming cost V 5 bases and J 7 bases; bases outside gene matches: 14. The CDR3 consists of 17 residues. The CDR3 is CASSPYMILAGPNEQFF. CDR3 nucleotide sequence: TGTGCCAGCAGTCCCTATATGATACTAGCGGGACCTAATGAGCAGTTCTTC.

The chain uses TRBV28 and TRBJ2-7, with no clear D. Trimming cost V 7 bases and J 2 bases, with 12 bases left between them. Germline V gene sequence: CDR1 MDHEN, CDR2 SYDVKM. The CDR3 is 13 residues long. The CDR3 DNA reads TGTGCCAGCATCGGCCGGACCGCCTACGAGCAGTACTTC. Its protein is CASIGRTAYEQYF.

This clonotype was observed many times. The chain has TRBV28 and TRBJ2-7; D gene ambiguous. This CDR3 contains 17 residues. The germline V gene has CDR1 MDHEN and CDR2 SYDVKM. With 4 bases removed from V and 5 bases from J, the gap between germline ends came to 24 bases. CDR3 loop: CASSYSNSVRPPNEQYF. DNA for the CDR3: TGTGCCAGCAGTTACTCGAACTCAGTGCGGCCTCCTAACGAGCAGTACTTC.

This clonotype was counted at least ten times. The chain joins TRBV5-1 to TRBJ1-4; TRBD1 matches at 8 bases. Per the germline V gene, CDR1 is SGHRS and CDR2 is YFSETQ. The CDR3 covers 15 residues. Trimming took 2 bases from V and 11 from J; bases not matched to a gene: 11. CDR3 DNA: TGCGCCAGCAGCTTCGACAGGGGAGTCCAGCGGAAACTGTTTTTT. This sequence encodes CASSFDRGVQRKLFF.

This clonotype was seen more than once but under ten times. The chain uses TRBV11-2 and TRBJ1-5; tentative D call: TRBD1 (5 bases). The CDR3 extends over 17 amino acids. Germline-derived CDR1 and CDR2 are SGHAT and FQNNGV. The germline V and J ends were trimmed by 6 bases and 2 bases, with 20 bases remaining between them. The CDR3 sequence: CASSTAGGGVGNQPQHF. The CDR3 DNA reads TGTGCCAGCAGTACCGCCGGGGGGGGTGTCGGCAATCAGCCCCAGCATTTT.

Remarks on this clonotype: A read error may explain this, as a much larger clone is one base away. The rearrangement links TRBV19 to TRBJ2-7; TRBD1 might be the D (5 bases). Germline loops: CDR1 LNHDA, CDR2 SQIVND (reference sequence). This CDR3 region has 14 residues. The CDR3 region has the DNA TGTGCCGGTAGTATAGGTGACAGAGCCTACGAGCAGTACTTC. Its protein product is CAGSIGDRAYEQYF.

This clonotype has a count of ten or more. The gene calls are TRBV6-5 and TRBJ1-4; 7 positions agree with TRBD1. J gave up 6 bases and V 1 base, and 5 bases lay outside the gene matches. Germline lookup yields CDR1 MNHEY and CDR2 SVGAGI. CDR3 length equals 15 residues. The CDR3 region is CASSYLTGEDEKLFF. DNA for the CDR3: TGTGCCAGCAGTTACTTAACAGGGGAGGATGAAAAACTGTTTTTT.